Presented here are 17 T cell receptor beta chains from one specimen sequenced in a study of CD8+ T cells in alopecia areata. Treatment denoted: oral pan-JAK inhibitor, 5-10 mg twice daily. Reverse transcription of extracted RNA yielded cDNA, which provided the sequencing template. TCRdb's table, derived via immunoSEQ multiplex PCR, lists solely in-frame clones and lacks some. The sample comprises approximately 140,000 clones, roughly 82% of which are singletons, and 20% to 30% rests with the top ten. The sequenced sample was CD8+ T cells sorted from blood, obtained at week 4, from a patient treated with tofacitinib. The receptors here all came from a human donor with alopecia areata.

On this clone itself: The junction and the germline gene differ at one end; a read error may be behind it. This chain links TRBV4-1 with TRBJ2-7; 9 bases line up with TRBD1. The germline CDR1 and CDR2 sequences are MGHRA and YSYEKL. The CDR3 runs 17 residues. DNA of the CDR3: TGCGCCAACAGCCAAGATTTCGGGACAGGGCTTCTCCACGAGCAGTACTTC. Encoded protein: CANSQDFGTGLLHEQYF.

The gene calls are TRBV15 and TRBJ2-7; D call uncertain. Germline V gene sequence: CDR1 LNHNV, CDR2 YYDKDF (reference sequence). There are 14 residues in the CDR3. V was cut by 3 bases and J by 0 bases, with 9 bases left in between. CDR3 sequence (DNA): TGTGCCACCAGCAGGGGGAAGGGCTCCTACGAGCAGTACTTC. Its protein product is CATSRGKGSYEQYF. Supplemented by reference TRBV15 and TRBJ2-7, the full variable domain reads DAMVIQNPRYQVTQFGKPVTLSCSQTLNHNVMYWYQQKSSQAPKLLFHYYDKDFNNEADTPDNFQSRRPNTSFCFLDIRSPGLGDTAMYLCATSRGKGSYEQYFGPGTRLTVT.

The chain uses TRBV4-1 and TRBJ2-7; no definite D call. This CDR3 contains 15 residues. Germline V gene sequence: CDR1 MGHRA, CDR2 YSYEKL. Trimming stripped 0 bases from V and 0 bases from J, with 9 bases between. The CDR3 region is CASSQDSSSSYEQYF. The CDR3 DNA sequence: TGCGCCAGCAGCCAAGATAGTTCCAGCTCCTACGAGCAGTACTTC.

The chain uses TRBV6-6 and TRBJ2-7; a weak D match, TRBD1 (6 bases). The CDR3 is made up of 14 amino acids. Trimming took 2 bases from V and 7 from J, leaving 15 bases between them. Germline lookup yields CDR1 MNHNY and CDR2 SVGAGI (reference sequence). As DNA, the CDR3 is TGTGCCAGCAGTTACGTGGGGGCGCCACGGGAGCAGTACTTC. Translation gives CASSYVGAPREQYF.

V and J are TRBV4-1 and TRBJ2-7, with a possible D match to TRBD1 (6 bases). The CDR3 runs 15 residues. V was shortened by 3 bases and J by 2 bases, with 14 bases between the two germline ends. Germline assignment: CDR1 MGHRA and CDR2 YSYEKL. Here the CDR3 DNA reads TGCGCCAGCAGCCAGGCCCGGGACACCCCCTACGAGCAGTACTTC. Translating gives CASSQARDTPYEQYF.

V gene TRBV11-2 combines with J gene TRBJ2-3; 7 bases agree with TRBD1. The length of the CDR3 is 16 residues. Trimming took 5 bases from V and 6 from J; bases not matched to a gene: 14. Per germline, CDR1 SGHAT and CDR2 FQNNGV. DNA of the CDR3: TGTGCCAGCAGCCCCCAGGACAGGCTGGGATGGGATACGCAGTATTTT. Protein sequence: CASSPQDRLGWDTQYF.

This clone was detected once. The chain carries TRBV6-5 and TRBJ1-1; no definite D call. Trimming pared 2 bases from V and 6 bases from J, leaving 10 bases between. The length of the CDR3 is 13 residues. Germline V CDR1 and CDR2: MNHEY, SVGAGI. The CDR3 loop reads CASSYTSSAEAFF. The CDR3 DNA reads TGTGCCAGCAGTTACACGAGTAGCGCTGAAGCTTTCTTT.

The V call is TRBV5-1, the J call TRBJ2-7, with D maybe TRBD1 (7 bases). This CDR3 region has 16 residues. The germline V gene has CDR1 SGHRS and CDR2 YFSETQ. The ends were cut back, 4 bases at V and 1 base at J, with 18 bases in the middle. DNA of the CDR3: TGCGCCAGCAGCACCCGGGGGCCGACAGGGTCCTACGAGCAGTACTTC. Translating gives CASSTRGPTGSYEQYF.

A few counts support this clone. The rearrangement links TRBV15 to TRBJ2-7, with TRBD1 identical over 8 bases. The CDR3 loop spans 14 amino acids. The ends lost 7 bases at V and 4 bases at J; junction bases unmatched: 9. Germline V gene sequence: CDR1 LNHNV, CDR2 YYDKDF (reference sequence). CDR3 bases: TGTGCCACCACCGAGGACAGGGCCGGGTACGAGCAGTACTTC. This encodes CATTEDRAGYEQYF.

The chain couples TRBV14 to TRBJ2-2; D remains ambiguous. V shed 1 base and J shed 0 bases, with 6 bases lying between them. Germline lookup yields CDR1 SGHDN and CDR2 FVKESK. The CDR3 sequence is 15 residues long. The CDR3, as DNA: TGTGCCAGCAGCCAAGCTGCCGCGAACACCGGGGAGCTGTTTTTT. Amino acid sequence: CASSQAAANTGELFF.

In this sample, this clone turned up once. V is TRBV18 and J is TRBJ2-7, with TRBD1 as a possible D gene (5 bases). Trimming shortened V by 0 bases and J by 3 bases, and 9 bases separated the two germline ends. The germline V gene has CDR1 KGHSH and CDR2 LQKENI. This CDR3 spans 14 amino acids. The DNA for the CDR3 is TGTGCCAGCTCACCACCGGACACTTTCTACGAGCAGTACTTC. Protein sequence: CASSPPDTFYEQYF.

This clone was observed once. The chain employs TRBV4-1 and TRBJ2-1, with TRBD1 matching over 7 bases. The CDR3 extends over 16 amino acids. Germline V gene lookup returns CDR1 MGHRA and CDR2 YSYEKL. After removal of 6 bases from V and 0 bases from J, the junction contained 8 bases not matched to a gene. The CDR3 loop reads CASSSPGQSSYNEQFF. DNA of the CDR3: TGCGCCAGCAGTTCCCCGGGACAGAGCTCCTACAATGAGCAGTTCTTC.

The gene calls are TRBV9 and TRBJ2-3, with TRBD2 matching over 9 bases. The CDR3 is 15 residues long. The V gene's germline CDR1 is SGDLS and CDR2 YYNGEE. Trimming removed 2 bases from V and 4 bases from J; junction bases left unmatched: 5. DNA for the CDR3: TGTGCCAGCAGCGTCAGGGGACTAGCATCAGATACGCAGTATTTT. Translating it yields CASSVRGLASDTQYF.

This clone was counted a few times. V usage is TRBV19 and J usage is TRBJ2-3; D might be TRBD1 (6 bases). V lost 3 bases and J lost 4, with 14 bases in between. There are 15 residues in the CDR3. Germline V gene lookup returns CDR1 LNHDA and CDR2 SQIVND (reference sequence). CDR3 sequence reads: CASSMYTGSADTQYF. Written as DNA, the CDR3 is TGTGCCAGTAGTATGTACACAGGGTCGGCAGATACGCAGTATTTT.

For this clone: Other DNA sequences in the same sample also yield this CDR3. The gene calls are TRBV7-9 and TRBJ2-2; unclear D gene. This CDR3 comprises 12 residues. Germline CDR1 SEHNR, CDR2 FQNEAQ (reference sequence). The germline V and J ends were trimmed by 1 base and 6 bases, with 3 bases remaining between them. CDR3 bases: TGTGCCAGCAGCTTAGGACCCGGGGAGCTGTTTTTT. It encodes CASSLGPGELFF.

J is TRBJ2-2 and V is TRBV5-4, with a weak D call TRBD1 (5 bases). V dropped 4 bases and J dropped 1 base, with 11 bases sitting between them. CDR3 length equals 15 residues. Germline assignment: CDR1 SGHNT and CDR2 YYREEE (reference sequence). Written as DNA, the CDR3 is TGTGCCAGCAGCGATCAACAGGAGAACACCGGGGAGCTGTTTTTT. This sequence encodes CASSDQQENTGELFF.

This chain joins TRBV5-1 and TRBJ2-7, with no clear D. Germline CDR1 SGHRS, CDR2 YFSETQ. There are 12 residues in the CDR3. With 0 bases removed from V and 5 bases from J, the gap between germline ends came to 6 bases. The CDR3 reads CASSLDQDEQYF. DNA for the CDR3: TGCGCCAGCAGCTTGGACCAGGACGAGCAGTACTTC.